The next 31 T cell receptor beta chains were all read from a single sample in a study of T cells in Graves' hyperthyroidism and ophthalmopathy. RNA transcripts were the template for amplifying TCR beta CDR3 regions. HTBI primers drove first-round RT-PCR of the TCR CDR3. TCRdb analysed the multiplex PCR reads with MiXCR anew, one entry per CDR3 protein. The sample contains some 690,000 distinct CDR3 sequences, about 18% of which appear only once. Sequencing input: blood. Source of these receptors: a man in his fifties with Graves' hyperthyroidism.

The CDR3 DNA sequence: TGTGCCAGCAGTTTGCGGGAGGGAGGAGATACGCAGTATTTT. Translated: CASSLREGGDTQYF. The genes are TRBV2 and TRBJ2-3, with 9 bases lining up with TRBD2. The trim removed 5 bases at V and 5 bases at J, leaving 5 bases unmatched. This CDR3 comprises 14 residues. Germline CDR1 is SNHLY and CDR2 is FYNNEI. Full variable domain (remainder filled in from reference TRBV2 and TRBJ2-3): EPEVTQTPSHQVTQMGQEVILRCVPISNHLYFYWYRQILGQKVEFLVSFYNNEISEKSEIFDDQFSVERPDGSNFTLKIRSTKLEDSAMYFCASSLREGGDTQYFGPGTRLTVL.

This clonotype appeared many times. The J gene is TRBJ1-4, the V gene TRBV2; possibly TRBD1 for D (6 bases). Germline CDR1 is SNHLY and CDR2 is FYNNEI. V was cut by 5 bases and J by 5 bases, with 12 bases left in between. This CDR3 comprises 14 residues. The CDR3 DNA sequence: TGTGCCAGCAGTCTACAGGGAACGAATGAAAAACTGTTTTTT. Its protein product is CASSLQGTNEKLFF.

The chain combines TRBV7-8 with TRBJ2-5; D gene uncertain. The CDR3 runs to 15 residues. Trimming removed 5 bases from V and 2 bases from J, with 15 bases in between. Per germline, CDR1 SGHVS and CDR2 FQNEAQ. The CDR3 is CASSPLRQPQETQYF. As DNA, the CDR3 is TGTGCCAGCAGCCCCCTTCGCCAGCCTCAAGAGACCCAGTACTTC.

This clonotype was detected ten times or more. The V and J genes are TRBV2 and TRBJ2-5; TRBD1 might be the D (6 bases). The CDR3 is 11 amino acids. V gave up 3 bases and J gave up 7 bases, with 6 bases separating them. Germline assignment: CDR1 SNHLY and CDR2 FYNNEI. CDR3 nucleotide sequence: TGTGCCAGCAGTGAGGGGGCGACCCAGTACTTC. Amino acid sequence: CASSEGATQYF.

This clonotype was seen repeatedly, ten times or more. The V and J genes are TRBV10-3 and TRBJ2-5; D might be TRBD1 or TRBD2, each matching 6 bases. The CDR3 extends over 16 amino acids. With 9 bases removed from V and 0 bases from J, the gap between germline ends came to 20 bases. CDR1 ENHRY and CDR2 SYGVKD come from the germline V gene. CDR3 region: CAIRGGRGLNQETQYF. The CDR3 bases are TGTGCCATTCGGGGCGGCAGGGGACTTAACCAAGAGACCCAGTACTTC.

This clonotype was counted between two and nine times. The V and J genes are TRBV29-1 and TRBJ2-7; D not resolved. Germline V lookup: CDR1 SQVTM, CDR2 ANQGSEA. V was clipped by 4 bases and J by 0 bases, with 10 bases between them. CDR3 length equals 13 residues. DNA for the CDR3: TGCAGCGTTGTTTCACATTCCTCCTACGAGCAGTACTTC. It is translated as CSVVSHSSYEQYF.

The table lists this clonotype with many counts. The V call is TRBV15, the J call TRBJ1-2; TRBD1 might be the D (6 bases). Germline V CDR1 and CDR2: LNHNV, YYDKDF (reference sequence). V lost 0 bases, J lost 1 base, and 6 bases lay in between. The CDR3 covers 14 residues. The CDR3 DNA sequence: TGTGCCACCAGCAGAGACAGGGGTAACTATGGCTACACCTTC. This sequence encodes CATSRDRGNYGYTF.

The CDR3 bases are TGTGCCAGCAGCTTAGGGATTGGACAGGGGGAGAATCAGCCCCAGCATTTT. It yields the protein CASSLGIGQGENQPQHF. This chain connects TRBV7-9 to TRBJ1-5; 10 bases map to TRBD1. Germline trimming cut 1 base from V and 4 bases from J; bases unmatched to any gene: 7. The length of the CDR3 is 17 residues. Germline CDR1 SEHNR, CDR2 FQNEAQ (reference sequence).

This clonotype was seen more than once but under ten times. The gene calls are TRBV5-6 and TRBJ2-5; D ambiguous. Germline CDR1 SGHDT, CDR2 YYEEEE. This CDR3 has 15 amino acids. V lost 1 base, J lost 1 base, and 11 bases lay in between. The CDR3 protein is CASSLPGPFQETQYF. CDR3 bases: TGTGCCAGCAGCTTGCCAGGTCCGTTCCAAGAGACCCAGTACTTC.

The rearrangement uses TRBV7-2 and TRBJ2-7; 7 bases are a match to TRBD2. This CDR3 contains 14 residues. CDR1 SGHTA and CDR2 FQGNSA come from the germline V gene. J gave up 3 bases and V 5 bases, and 7 bases lay outside the gene matches. The CDR3, as DNA: TGTGCCAGCAGCCCGGCAAGCGGGAACTACGAGCAGTACTTC. This translates into CASSPASGNYEQYF.

J is TRBJ2-7 and V is TRBV4-1; no definite D call. The V gene lost 0 bases and the J gene lost 1 base, with 10 bases spanning the gap. CDR1 MGHRA and CDR2 YSYEKL come from the germline V gene. The CDR3 covers 15 residues. The CDR3: CASSQDRLTSYEQYF. The CDR3 DNA follows: TGCGCCAGCAGCCAAGATAGGCTTACATCCTACGAGCAGTACTTC.

This clonotype was seen only a few times. The rearrangement uses TRBV20-1 and TRBJ2-2; no clear D. Germline loops: CDR1 DFQATT, CDR2 SNEGSKA (reference sequence). The CDR3 sequence is 13 residues long. V was shortened by 1 base and J by 7 bases, with 10 bases between the two germline ends. In DNA form, the CDR3 reads TGCAGTGCTAGAGGGGCAAGAGGCGGGGAGCTGTTTTTT. Its protein is CSARGARGGELFF.

The chain recombines TRBV6-2 or TRBV6-3 with TRBJ2-2, with 7 bases identical to TRBD1. Germline lookup yields CDR1 MNHEY and CDR2 SVGEGT. The CDR3 loop spans 15 amino acids. V dropped 6 bases and J dropped 1; count of bases not matched to a gene: 5. CDR3 in DNA: TGTGCCAGCAGAACCGGGACAGAGAACACCGGGGAGCTGTTTTTT. The encoded protein is CASRTGTENTGELFF.

In this sample, this clonotype turned up a few times. This sequence joins TRBV27 and TRBJ2-3; D not resolved. The CDR3 is 15 amino acids. Trimming removed 0 bases at V and 3 bases at J, with 10 bases between. Looked up from germline, CDR1 is MNHEY and CDR2 is SMNVEV (reference sequence). CDR3 protein: CASSLSHAVTDTQYF. CDR3 sequence (DNA): TGTGCCAGCAGTTTATCTCACGCTGTGACAGATACGCAGTATTTT.

In its sample, this clonotype was seen a few times. This chain connects TRBV7-9 to TRBJ2-1, with 7 bases fitting TRBD1. Germline V lookup: CDR1 SEHNR, CDR2 FQNEAQ (reference sequence). This CDR3 region has 15 residues. The V gene end was trimmed by 4 bases and the J gene end by 4 bases; junction bases not matched to a gene: 7. CDR3 coding DNA: TGTGCCAGCAGCTCTCCCGGGACAGAATACAATGAGCAGTTCTTC. As protein: CASSSPGTEYNEQFF.

The sample holds many counts of this clonotype. The V and J genes are TRBV7-2 and TRBJ2-1, with TRBD2 matching over 10 bases. The CDR3 has 14 amino acids. J lost 6 bases, V lost 8 bases, and 7 bases had no gene match. Germline values: CDR1 SGHTA, CDR2 FQGNSA. The chain's CDR3 is CASQGASGGNEQFF. CDR3 sequence (DNA): TGTGCCAGCCAAGGGGCTAGCGGGGGCAATGAGCAGTTCTTC. The variable domain in full, completed from reference TRBV7-2 and TRBJ2-1, reads GAGVSQSPSNKVTEKGKDVELRCDPISGHTALYWYRQSLGQGLEFLIYFQGNSAPDKSGLPSDRFSAERTGGSVSTLTIQRTQQEDSAVYLCASQGASGGNEQFFGPGTRLTVL.

This clonotype appeared a few times. The genes are TRBV20-1 and TRBJ1-6, with 7 bases lining up with TRBD1. Unmatched junction bases numbered 9, after V lost 2 bases and J lost 5 bases. The CDR3 extends over 16 amino acids. Germline CDR1 DFQATT, CDR2 SNEGSKA (reference sequence). Written as DNA, the CDR3 is TGCAGTGCTAGATTGGGACAGTTCGCCAATAATTCACCCCTCCACTTT. This encodes CSARLGQFANNSPLHF.

This clonotype was seen at least ten times. The CDR3 DNA reads TGTGCCAGCAGTGCCCCAGCGGGAGAGACGGGGGAGACCCAGTACTTC. This translates into CASSAPAGETGETQYF. The chain employs TRBV28 and TRBJ2-5; TRBD2 agrees at 8 bases. The CDR3 loop spans 16 amino acids. Trimming cost V 5 bases and J 5 bases; bases outside gene matches: 13. In germline, CDR1 is MDHEN, CDR2 SYDVKM.

This clonotype was detected ten times or more. The chain joins TRBV7-2 to TRBJ1-6; weak D call: TRBD1 (5 bases). V lost 2 bases to trimming and J lost 10 bases, with 12 bases between them. Looked up from germline, CDR1 is SGHTA and CDR2 is FQGNSA. This CDR3 spans 14 amino acids. CDR3 region: CASSLWTGGSPLHF. CDR3 in DNA: TGTGCCAGCAGCTTATGGACCGGGGGGTCACCCCTCCACTTT. The full variable domain, with the rest looked up from reference TRBV7-2 and TRBJ1-6, is GAGVSQSPSNKVTEKGKDVELRCDPISGHTALYWYRQSLGQGLEFLIYFQGNSAPDKSGLPSDRFSAERTGGSVSTLTIQRTQQEDSAVYLCASSLWTGGSPLHFGNGTRLTVT.

The genes are TRBV6-1 and TRBJ1-5; no reliable D call. V was pared by 0 bases and J by 7 bases, with 13 bases between. Germline CDR1 MNHNS, CDR2 SASEGT. This CDR3 has 15 residues. The CDR3 is CASSEAVTKEQPQHF. CDR3 nucleotides: TGTGCCAGCAGTGAAGCGGTTACAAAGGAACAGCCCCAGCATTTT.

The table lists this clonotype with many counts. The chain employs TRBV5-1 and TRBJ2-3; D possibly matches TRBD1 or TRBD2 (7 bases each). Germline values: CDR1 SGHRS, CDR2 YFSETQ. The V and J ends lost 0 bases and 0 bases respectively, with 14 bases between them. The CDR3 consists of 17 residues. The CDR3 loop is CASSLGRGGGSTDTQYF. The DNA for the CDR3 is TGCGCCAGCAGCTTGGGTCGGGGAGGGGGCAGCACAGATACGCAGTATTTT.

This clonotype was found a few times. The chain employs TRBV6-2 or TRBV6-3 and TRBJ2-2; D not resolved. V lost 5 bases and J lost 10, with 8 bases in between. The germline V gene encodes CDR1 MNHEY and CDR2 SVGEGT. The CDR3 sequence is 11 residues long. The CDR3 here is CASSTFVELFF. CDR3 bases: TGTGCCAGCAGTACCTTCGTGGAGCTGTTTTTT.

A few counts support this clonotype. V and J are TRBV10-3 and TRBJ2-1; 11 positions match TRBD2. Trimming took 6 bases from V and 4 from J; bases not matched to a gene: 5. Looked up from germline, CDR1 is ENHRY and CDR2 is SYGVKD. The length of the CDR3 is 15 residues. CDR3 sequence (DNA): TGTGCCATCAGGTCCGGGACTAGCGGATACAATGAGCAGTTCTTC. This codes for CAIRSGTSGYNEQFF.

The CDR3 here is CASSIGASLARSSYNEQFF. Written as DNA, the CDR3 is TGTGCCAGTAGTATTGGGGCCAGTCTGGCCCGCAGCTCCTACAATGAGCAGTTCTTC. The J gene is TRBJ2-1, the V gene TRBV19, with D perhaps matching TRBD1 (5 bases). Trimming left V 3 bases short and J 0 bases short, with 21 bases between. The CDR3 has 19 residues. The germline V gene has CDR1 LNHDA and CDR2 SQIVND (reference sequence).

A few counts support this clonotype. This rearrangement joins TRBV29-1 to TRBJ1-1; 7 bases agree with TRBD1. The CDR3 is 14 residues long. The germline CDR1 and CDR2 sequences are SQVTM and ANQGSEA. Trimming removed 4 bases from V and 4 bases from J; junction bases left unmatched: 9. The CDR3 region is CSVAELGQTTEAFF. The DNA of the CDR3 is TGCAGCGTTGCTGAATTGGGACAGACCACTGAAGCTTTCTTT.

This clonotype was detected only a few times. The V call is TRBV6-5, the J call TRBJ1-2; the D gene is possibly TRBD1 (6 bases). This CDR3 has 14 amino acids. CDR1 and CDR2 (germline): MNHEY, SVGAGI. Between the trimmed V and J ends, which lost 3 bases and 3 bases, there was a span of 11 bases. The CDR3 spells CASSYQGLDYGYTF. The CDR3 DNA reads as TGTGCCAGCAGTTATCAGGGGTTAGACTATGGCTACACCTTC.

In its sample, this clonotype was seen a few times. This chain links TRBV10-3 with TRBJ1-6; 9 bases agree with TRBD1. CDR3 length equals 14 residues. CDR1 is ENHRY and CDR2 is SYGVKD in the germline V gene. The J segment lost 6 bases and the V segment lost 7 bases, leaving 4 bases of the junction unmatched. The CDR3 region is CAINPGQGNSPLHF. The CDR3 DNA is TGTGCCATCAATCCGGGACAGGGTAATTCACCCCTCCACTTT.

This clonotype occurred many times. J is TRBJ2-7 and V is TRBV28, with no clear D. The CDR3 consists of 12 residues. Trimming took 10 bases from V and 2 from J, leaving 12 bases between them. Germline-derived CDR1 and CDR2 are MDHEN and SYDVKM. The CDR3 loop is CANRPFTYEQYF. The CDR3 bases are TGTGCCAACCGGCCGTTTACCTACGAGCAGTACTTC. Full variable domain (outside the CDR3, taken from reference TRBV28 and TRBJ2-7): DVKVTQSSRYLVKRTGEKVFLECVQDMDHENMFWYRQDPGLGLRLIYFSYDVKMKEKGDIPEGYSVSREKKERFSLILESASTNQTSMYLCANRPFTYEQYFGPGTRLTVT.

This clonotype was recorded many times. The genes are TRBV27 and TRBJ1-5; 8 bases align to TRBD1. The junction had 4 bases not matched to a gene; V was cut back by 6 bases and J by 0 bases. Germline CDR1 and CDR2: MNHEY and SMNVEV (reference sequence). The CDR3 length is 15 residues. In nucleotides, the CDR3 is TGTGCCAGCAGCCGGGACAGGTATAGCAATCAGCCCCAGCATTTT. Its translation: CASSRDRYSNQPQHF.

This clonotype has only a few counts. The genes are TRBV24-1 and TRBJ2-2, with 12 bases matching TRBD1. Germline loops: CDR1 KGHDR, CDR2 SFDVKD. Trimming removed 3 bases from V and 6 bases from J; junction bases left unmatched: 4. This CDR3 is 16 amino acids long. The chain's CDR3 is CATSDRDRGRSGELFF. In DNA form, the CDR3 reads TGTGCCACCAGTGATCGGGACAGGGGGCGGTCCGGGGAGCTGTTTTTT.

The rearrangement uses TRBV7-3 and TRBJ1-1; 7 bases line up with TRBD1. CDR3 length equals 16 residues. V shed 0 bases and J 4 bases; nucleotides not matched to a gene: 8. Germline CDR1 reads SGHTA; CDR2 reads FQGTGA. This CDR3 is CASSLTPDRESTEAFF. DNA of the CDR3: TGTGCCAGCAGCTTAACCCCCGACAGGGAAAGCACTGAAGCTTTCTTT.